This entry features one T cell receptor (beta chain) sequence. Its matching antigen is unknown. The data were obtained in a study of cytomegalovirus exposure and HLA in healthy donors. Study-level results: A later examination showed that TCR association rates differed by HLA locus, with DRB1 most and HLA-C fewest. The study put around 180 TCR beta chains on its list as cytomegalovirus-associated. After further analysis at a later stage, some 15,000 TCR beta sequences were associated with HLA alleles at 0.05 false discovery rate. Later analysis showed most CMV-associated TCR beta chains appearing HLA-restricted.

PCR primers comprised 60 Vbeta and 13 Jbeta primers. TCRdb's table, derived via immunoSEQ multiplex PCR, lists solely in-frame clones and lacks some. The profile shows 120,000 to 150,000 clones, 70% to 80% of them singletons. V dropped 3 bases and J dropped 7 bases, with 7 bases sitting between them. This CDR3 comprises 12 residues. Germline loops: CDR1 MNHNS, CDR2 SASEGT. The sequence came from a female donor in good health and CMV-seronegative. The material sequenced was PBMCs. The J gene is TRBJ1-5, the V gene TRBV6-1; a possible D gene is TRBD1 (5 bases). CDR3 region: CASSEKGQPQHF. CDR3 nucleotides: TGTGCCAGCAGTGAGAAGGGGCAGCCCCAGCATTTT.